The next 17 T cell receptor beta chains were all read from a single sample in a study of cytomegalovirus exposure and HLA in healthy donors. PCR amplification relied on 60 Vbeta primers (plus 13 Jbeta primers). Here immunoSEQ multiplex PCR was the method, and the copy in TCRdb shows in-frame clones only, minus some. Among 110,000 to 150,000 clones listed, 80% were seen once. Sequences were obtained from PBMCs. The receptors come from a female donor in good health and CMV-seronegative.

This clone came up a few times. The chain joins TRBV6-5 to TRBJ1-1; D not certain. The V end lost 8 bases, the J end lost 3 bases, and 10 bases lay between the germline ends. CDR1 is MNHEY and CDR2 is SVGAGI in the germline V gene. This CDR3 comprises 12 residues. The CDR3 sequence: CASGGQYTEAFF. In nucleotides, the CDR3 is TGTGCCAGCGGCGGTCAGTACACTGAAGCTTTCTTT.

The gene calls are TRBV28 and TRBJ2-3, with D perhaps TRBD1 (5 bases). The CDR3 consists of 12 residues. Germline-derived CDR1 and CDR2 are MDHEN and SYDVKM. The V gene lost 7 bases and the J gene lost 7 bases, with 12 bases spanning the gap. The CDR3 loop reads CASTDSLNTQYF. The DNA of the CDR3 is TGTGCCAGCACCGACAGCCTAAATACGCAGTATTTT.

The rearrangement joins TRBV30 to TRBJ1-2; the match to TRBD1 covers 9 bases. The CDR3 is 11 amino acids. The junction had 0 bases not matched to a gene; V was cut back by 5 bases and J by 5 bases. From germline, CDR1 is GTSNPN and CDR2 SVGIG (reference sequence). CDR3 in DNA: TGTGCCTGGGACAGGGGGTATGGCTACACCTTC. Amino acids: CAWDRGYGYTF.

The chain couples TRBV7-9 to TRBJ1-2, with 7 bases identical to TRBD1. This CDR3 has 16 amino acids. V was pared by 5 bases and J by 0 bases, with 9 bases of the junction left unmatched. Germline assignment: CDR1 SEHNR and CDR2 FQNEAQ (reference sequence). The chain's CDR3 is CASSSLPDRANYGYTF. The CDR3 nucleotides read TGTGCCAGCAGCAGCTTGCCCGACAGGGCTAACTATGGCTACACCTTC.

J is TRBJ1-2 and V is TRBV14; a weak D match, TRBD1 (6 bases). V was cut by 4 bases and J by 2 bases, with 17 bases left in between. The CDR3 sequence is 16 residues long. Germline lookup yields CDR1 SGHDN and CDR2 FVKESK. CDR3 nucleotide sequence: TGTGCCAGCAGCCTTCTTCCTAGGACAGTCAACTATGGCTACACCTTC. This codes for CASSLLPRTVNYGYTF.

This clone was found a few times. The chain employs TRBV5-1 and TRBJ2-7; 7 nucleotides match TRBD1. This CDR3 has 15 residues. The V gene end was trimmed by 4 bases and the J gene end by 2 bases; junction bases not matched to a gene: 9. The V gene's germline CDR1 is SGHRS and CDR2 YFSETQ. This CDR3 is CASSNLDRAAYEQYF. CDR3 coding DNA: TGCGCCAGCAGCAACCTCGACAGGGCGGCCTACGAGCAGTACTTC.

The chain recombines TRBV14 with TRBJ2-3; tentatively, D is TRBD2 (5 bases). The V gene lost 5 bases and the J gene lost 3 bases, with 9 bases spanning the gap. Germline lookup yields CDR1 SGHDN and CDR2 FVKESK. The CDR3 loop spans 13 amino acids. The CDR3 DNA reads TGTGCCAGCAGCGAGGACTTAACAGATACGCAGTATTTT. This encodes CASSEDLTDTQYF. Together with reference TRBV14 and TRBJ2-3, the CDR3 gives the full variable domain: EAGVTQFPSHSVIEKGQTVTLRCDPISGHDNLYWYRRVMGKEIKFLLHFVKESKQDESGMPNNRFLAERTGGTYSTLKVQPAELEDSGVYFCASSEDLTDTQYFGPGTRLTVL.

Only a few counts were recorded for this clone. DNA for the CDR3: TGTGCCAGCAGTAAGACTAGTCGGGGAGATACGCAGTATTTT. As protein: CASSKTSRGDTQYF. The chain recombines TRBV28 with TRBJ2-3, with D possibly being TRBD2 (6 bases). V was trimmed by 5 bases and J by 5 bases, leaving 14 bases between them. The CDR3 is 14 amino acids. Looked up from germline, CDR1 is MDHEN and CDR2 is SYDVKM. The full variable domain, completed using reference TRBV28 and TRBJ2-3, is DVKVTQSSRYLVKRTGEKVFLECVQDMDHENMFWYRQDPGLGLRLIYFSYDVKMKEKGDIPEGYSVSREKKERFSLILESASTNQTSMYLCASSKTSRGDTQYFGPGTRLTVL.

The V and J genes are TRBV2 and TRBJ2-5; possible D gene TRBD1, 6 bases. Trimming stripped 7 bases from V and 1 base from J, with 10 bases between. The CDR3 runs to 13 residues. Germline CDR1 SNHLY, CDR2 FYNNEI. In DNA, the CDR3 is TGTGCCAGCAATGGACAGCCCCAAGAGACCCAGTACTTC. Amino acids: CASNGQPQETQYF.

The CDR3 nucleotides are TGTGCCAGCCGACTAGCGGGACGCACCGGGGAGCTGTTTTTT. It codes for CASRLAGRTGELFF. The V and J genes are TRBV27 and TRBJ2-2; 11 bases line up with TRBD2. CDR1 is MNHEY, CDR2 SMNVEV, per germline (reference sequence). This CDR3 has 14 amino acids. Trimming removed 8 bases from V and 4 bases from J; junction bases left unmatched: 3.

The chain couples TRBV7-6 to TRBJ2-3; 9 bases match TRBD1. Trimming at V came to 2 bases and at J to 3 bases, leaving 6 bases not matched to a gene. The CDR3 length is 16 residues. The germline gives CDR1 SGHVS, CDR2 FNYEAQ. For the CDR3, the DNA is TGTGCCAGCAGCTTAATAAGGACAGGGGTAACAGATACGCAGTATTTT. This sequence encodes CASSLIRTGVTDTQYF. The full variable domain, completed using reference TRBV7-6 and TRBJ2-3, is GAGVSQSPRYKVTKRGQDVALRCDPISGHVSLYWYRQALGQGPEFLTYFNYEAQQDKSGLPNDRFSAERPEGSISTLTIQRTEQRDSAMYRCASSLIRTGVTDTQYFGPGTRLTVL.

CDR3 sequence: CASRLDQGRGANTEAFF. The DNA for the CDR3 is TGTGCAAGTCGCTTAGACCAAGGGCGGGGAGCTAACACTGAAGCTTTCTTT. V and J are TRBV12-2 and TRBJ1-1. TRBV12-2 is flagged as a pseudogene. The CDR3 sequence is 17 residues long.

Written as DNA, the CDR3 is TGTGCCAGCAGTTTCCCCCCCCTGACTAGCGGGAGGGTACGCTACAATGAGCAGTTCTTC. It encodes CASSFPPLTSGRVRYNEQFF. The gene calls are TRBV28 and TRBJ2-1, with TRBD2 matching over 14 bases. The length of the CDR3 is 20 residues. CDR1 and CDR2 from the germline V gene are MDHEN and SYDVKM. V lost 3 bases, J lost 3 bases, and 13 bases stayed unmatched.

The rearrangement joins TRBV29-1 to TRBJ1-1; no clear D gene. The V and J ends lost 3 bases and 10 bases respectively, with 15 bases between them. CDR1 SQVTM and CDR2 ANQGSEA come from the germline V gene. The CDR3 spans 12 residues. CDR3: CSVEYSHEGAFF. Written as DNA, the CDR3 is TGCAGCGTTGAGTACAGCCACGAGGGAGCTTTCTTT.

The V call is TRBV6-5, the J call TRBJ2-7; D is uncertain. Trimming removed 6 bases from V and 2 bases from J, with 11 bases in between. CDR1 is MNHEY and CDR2 is SVGAGI in the germline V gene. The CDR3 is 13 amino acids. The CDR3 here is CASSAAAPYEQYF. The CDR3, as DNA: TGTGCCAGCAGCGCGGCGGCCCCCTACGAGCAGTACTTC.

The chain joins TRBV18 to TRBJ1-2; D call uncertain. The CDR3 length is 12 residues. V shed 5 bases and J shed 4 bases, with 8 bases lying between them. Germline values: CDR1 KGHSH, CDR2 LQKENI. As DNA, the CDR3 is TGTGCCAGCTCAAACAGTTTCTATGGCTACACCTTC. This encodes CASSNSFYGYTF.

This chain links TRBV2 with TRBJ2-1, with D unresolved. V was shortened by 11 bases and J by 0 bases, with 11 bases between the two germline ends. The germline CDR1 and CDR2 sequences are SNHLY and FYNNEI. This CDR3 region has 13 residues. The CDR3 region has the DNA TGTGCCTCCCGTCGGAGCTCCTACAATGAGCAGTTCTTC. Protein: CASRRSSYNEQFF. Complete variable domain (other parts from reference TRBV2 and TRBJ2-1): EPEVTQTPSHQVTQMGQEVILRCVPISNHLYFYWYRQILGQKVEFLVSFYNNEISEKSEIFDDQFSVERPDGSNFTLKIRSTKLEDSAMYFCASRRSSYNEQFFGPGTRLTVL.